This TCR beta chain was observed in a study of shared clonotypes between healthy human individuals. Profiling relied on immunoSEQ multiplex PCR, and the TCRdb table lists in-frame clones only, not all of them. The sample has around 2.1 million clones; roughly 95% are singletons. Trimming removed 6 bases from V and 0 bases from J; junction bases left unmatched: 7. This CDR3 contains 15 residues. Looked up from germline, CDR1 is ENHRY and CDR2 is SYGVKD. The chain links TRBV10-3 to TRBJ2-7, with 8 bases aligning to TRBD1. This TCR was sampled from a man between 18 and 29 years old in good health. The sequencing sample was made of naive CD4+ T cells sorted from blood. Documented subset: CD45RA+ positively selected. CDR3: CAISRGQADSYEQYF. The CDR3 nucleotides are TGTGCCATCAGCCGGGGACAGGCCGACTCCTACGAGCAGTACTTC.